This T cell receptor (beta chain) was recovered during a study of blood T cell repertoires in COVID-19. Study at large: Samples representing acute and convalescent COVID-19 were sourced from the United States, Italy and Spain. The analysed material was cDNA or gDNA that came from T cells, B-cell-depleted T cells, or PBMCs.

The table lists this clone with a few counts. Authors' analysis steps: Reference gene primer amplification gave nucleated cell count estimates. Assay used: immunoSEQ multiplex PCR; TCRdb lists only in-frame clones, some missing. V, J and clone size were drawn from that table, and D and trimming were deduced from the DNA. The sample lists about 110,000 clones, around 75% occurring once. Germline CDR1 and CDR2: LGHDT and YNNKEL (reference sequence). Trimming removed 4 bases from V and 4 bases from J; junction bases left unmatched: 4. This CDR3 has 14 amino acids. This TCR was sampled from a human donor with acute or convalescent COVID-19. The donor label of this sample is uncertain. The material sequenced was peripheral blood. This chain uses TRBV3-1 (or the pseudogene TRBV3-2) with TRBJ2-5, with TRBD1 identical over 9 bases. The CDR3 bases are TGTGCCAGCAGCCCAGGGGGACAGGGAGAGACCCAGTACTTC. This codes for CASSPGGQGETQYF.